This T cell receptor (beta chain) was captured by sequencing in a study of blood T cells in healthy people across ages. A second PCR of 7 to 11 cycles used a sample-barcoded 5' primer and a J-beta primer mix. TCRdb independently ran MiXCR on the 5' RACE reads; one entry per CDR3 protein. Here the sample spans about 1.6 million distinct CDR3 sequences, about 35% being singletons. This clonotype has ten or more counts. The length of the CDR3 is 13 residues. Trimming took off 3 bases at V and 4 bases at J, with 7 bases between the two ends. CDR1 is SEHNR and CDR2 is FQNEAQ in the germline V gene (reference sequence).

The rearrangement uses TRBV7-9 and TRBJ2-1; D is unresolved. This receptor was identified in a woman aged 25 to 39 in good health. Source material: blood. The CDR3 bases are TGTGCCAGCAGCTTTCCATCGTACAATGAGCAGTTCTTC. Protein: CASSFPSYNEQFF.